These 8 T cell receptor beta chains share one sample of origin, sequenced in a study of shared clonotypes between healthy human individuals. This table comes from immunoSEQ multiplex PCR, and its TCRdb copy is limited to in-frame clones, with some not included. The data hold 2,500,000 or so clones, with around 90% observed a single time. Source material: naive CD4+ T cells from PBMCs. Subset indicated: CD45RA+ positively selected. Receptors originate from a man younger than 35 in good health. Some clones in this sample may be carry-over from other donors' samples.

V usage is TRBV18 and J usage is TRBJ2-7; D may be TRBD2 (6 bases). The germline CDR1 and CDR2 sequences are KGHSH and LQKENI. The CDR3 has 15 amino acids. Trimming took off 4 bases at V and 2 bases at J, with 15 bases between the two ends. CDR3 amino acids: CASSLRGTVAYEQYF. The CDR3 DNA is TGTGCCAGCTCACTCAGAGGGACTGTAGCCTACGAGCAGTACTTC.

The rearrangement links TRBV19 to TRBJ1-1; possibly TRBD1 for D (6 bases). Trimming stripped 8 bases from V and 6 bases from J, with 19 bases between. Germline V gene data show CDR1 as LNHDA and CDR2 as SQIVND (reference sequence). The CDR3 has 14 residues. DNA of the CDR3: TGTGCCAGTCGACTTGGGGGCTCCGGGCCTGAAGCTTTCTTT. This translates into CASRLGGSGPEAFF.

A note on this clone: The sample holds other DNA sequences that translate to the same CDR3. V is TRBV18 and J is TRBJ2-7; TRBD1 matches 10 bases. V shed 5 bases and J 2 bases; nucleotides not matched to a gene: 3. CDR1 is KGHSH, CDR2 LQKENI, per germline. This CDR3 has 14 amino acids. CDR3 DNA sequence: TGTGCCAGCTCAGCGGGACAGGGGACCTACGAGCAGTACTTC. Its protein product is CASSAGQGTYEQYF.

The chain has TRBV20-1 and TRBJ2-7; no reliable D call. V lost 8 bases and J lost 4, with 12 bases in between. CDR3 length equals 11 residues. Germline V gives CDR1 DFQATT, CDR2 SNEGSKA (reference sequence). The CDR3 protein is CSTPDGYEQYF. CDR3 in DNA: TGCAGTACCCCTGACGGGTACGAGCAGTACTTC.

This clone was seen more than once but under ten times. V and J are TRBV30 and TRBJ1-5; maybe TRBD1 (5 bases). V dropped 2 bases and J dropped 4 bases, with 12 bases sitting between them. Per germline, CDR1 GTSNPN and CDR2 SVGIG (reference sequence). The CDR3 spans 14 residues. The CDR3 here is CAWSTGRLNQPQHF. The CDR3 coding sequence is TGTGCCTGGAGTACGGGACGGCTGAATCAGCCCCAGCATTTT.

This sequence joins TRBV6-1 and TRBJ2-7, with 11 bases matching TRBD1. The V gene end was trimmed by 3 bases and the J gene end by 2 bases; junction bases not matched to a gene: 0. The CDR3 sequence is 14 residues long. Germline V gene lookup returns CDR1 MNHNS and CDR2 SASEGT. The CDR3 reads CASSEGQGAYEQYF. The CDR3 DNA follows: TGTGCCAGCAGTGAGGGACAGGGGGCCTACGAGCAGTACTTC.

V and J are TRBV5-6 and TRBJ2-1; D uncertain. There are 13 residues in the CDR3. Per the germline V gene, CDR1 is SGHDT and CDR2 is YYEEEE. Trimming left V 4 bases short and J 7 bases short, with 12 bases between. In DNA form, the CDR3 reads TGTGCCAGCAGCCACTTGAGGTGGAATGAGCAGTTCTTC. It specifies CASSHLRWNEQFF.

This clone was counted between two and nine times. The genes are TRBV2 and TRBJ1-3; 7 bases agree with TRBD1. The junction had 6 bases not matched to a gene; V was cut back by 6 bases and J by 4 bases. The CDR3 totals 14 residues. The germline CDR1 and CDR2 sequences are SNHLY and FYNNEI. CDR3 amino acids: CASREGTAGNTIYF. CDR3 coding DNA: TGTGCCAGCAGGGAGGGGACAGCAGGAAACACCATATATTTT.